This T cell receptor beta chain was captured by sequencing in a study of T cell responses to AZD1222 COVID-19 vaccine. TCRdb keeps only in-frame clones here, not all; method: immunoSEQ multiplex PCR. The table includes about 52,000 clones, about nine tenths detected once. This CDR3 is 16 amino acids long. The V and J ends lost 6 bases and 3 bases respectively, with 16 bases between them. Germline V gene lookup returns CDR1 SGHTS and CDR2 YDEGEE. Researchers grouped second doses given at about 4 or about 12 weeks into one pool. Points from the study as a whole: Possibly, clonal diversity was underestimated; donors were largely white British and included more females.

A few counts support this clone. Its specificity is not known. Sequenced here: peripheral blood, sampled 28 days after the second AZD1222 dose. The sequence derives from an adult who received the AZD1222 COVID-19 vaccine. The chain employs TRBV5-8 and TRBJ2-6, with D uncertain. The CDR3 bases are TGTGCCAGCAAAAGACACGGACCGGGTGGGGCCAACGTCCTGACTTTC. Protein product: CASKRHGPGGANVLTF.